The 26 T cell receptor beta chains reported below all come from one sample, sequenced in a study of blood T cell repertoires in COVID-19. Assay used: immunoSEQ multiplex PCR; TCRdb lists only in-frame clones, some missing. The sample lists about 69,000 clones, about 84% occurring once. Sequenced material: peripheral blood. These receptors all stem from a man over 45 with COVID-19, enrolled during active disease.

The chain employs TRBV7-9 and TRBJ2-1; TRBD2 aligns across 12 bases. The CDR3 covers 14 residues. V was clipped by 1 base and J by 9 bases; unmatched bases: 1. Germline CDR1 and CDR2: SEHNR and FQNEAQ (reference sequence). CDR3 loop: CASSLELAGGEQFF. CDR3 coding DNA: TGTGCCAGCAGCTTAGAACTAGCGGGGGGTGAGCAGTTCTTC. Full variable domain (missing parts from reference TRBV7-9 and TRBJ2-1): DTGVSQNPRHKITKRGQNVTFRCDPISEHNRLYWYRQTLGQGPEFLTYFQNEAQLEKSRLLSDRFSAERPKGSFSTLEIQRTEQGDSAMYLCASSLELAGGEQFFGPGTRLTVL.

This chain connects TRBV7-9 to TRBJ2-2, with 10 bases matching TRBD1. The germline V gene encodes CDR1 SEHNR and CDR2 FQNEAQ (reference sequence). The CDR3 runs to 14 residues. Trimming removed 5 bases from V and 5 bases from J; junction bases left unmatched: 2. The CDR3 DNA is TGTGCCAGCAGCAGGGACAGGGGTACCGGGGAGCTGTTTTTT. As protein: CASSRDRGTGELFF.

This chain links TRBV6-1 with TRBJ2-3, with D possibly being TRBD2 (6 bases). The germline V and J ends were trimmed by 2 bases and 2 bases, with 11 bases remaining between them. The germline CDR1 and CDR2 sequences are MNHNS and SASEGT. The CDR3 extends over 15 amino acids. The CDR3 reads CASSEFGGPTDTQYF. In DNA, the CDR3 is TGTGCCAGCAGTGAATTTGGAGGGCCCACAGATACGCAGTATTTT.

The chain has TRBV6-6 and TRBJ1-5; D is unresolved. Trimming stripped 5 bases from V and 4 bases from J, with 6 bases between. The CDR3 has 12 residues. The germline V gene has CDR1 MNHNY and CDR2 SVGAGI (reference sequence). CDR3: CASSGFNQPQHF. CDR3 in DNA: TGTGCCAGCAGTGGCTTTAATCAGCCCCAGCATTTT.

This chain uses TRBV4-1 with TRBJ2-3; unclear D gene. CDR1 is MGHRA, CDR2 YSYEKL, per germline. The V and J ends lost 0 bases and 10 bases respectively, with 8 bases between them. The CDR3 extends over 12 amino acids. CDR3 nucleotides: TGCGCCAGCAGCCAAGAAGCTGGTCCGCAGTATTTT. This encodes CASSQEAGPQYF.

This rearrangement joins TRBV4-1 to TRBJ2-5; 10 nucleotides line up with TRBD2. The CDR3 is 15 residues long. J lost 4 bases, V lost 0 bases, and 2 bases had no gene match. Germline assignment: CDR1 MGHRA and CDR2 YSYEKL. The chain's CDR3 is CASSQDSSGGETQYF. The CDR3 DNA is TGCGCCAGCAGCCAAGACTCTAGCGGGGGAGAGACCCAGTACTTC.

The chain has TRBV12-5 and TRBJ2-4; D might be TRBD1 (5 bases). Between the trimmed V and J ends, which lost 2 bases and 3 bases, there was a span of 14 bases. Per the germline V gene, CDR1 is LGHNT and CDR2 is FRNRAP. There are 16 residues in the CDR3. The CDR3 loop reads CASGLLVRESKNIQYF. CDR3 sequence (DNA): TGTGCTAGTGGTTTGCTGGTCAGGGAAAGCAAAAACATTCAGTACTTC.

The rearrangement joins TRBV4-3 to TRBJ1-2; D unresolved. The CDR3 has 13 amino acids. The germline V gene has CDR1 LGHNA and CDR2 YSLEER. Trimming removed 1 base from V and 6 bases from J, with 9 bases in between. The CDR3 nucleotides read TGCGCCAGCAGCCAAGTCCGTCGGGATGGCTACACCTTC. Its translation is CASSQVRRDGYTF.

The chain is built from TRBV9 and TRBJ1-2, with 8 positions matching TRBD1. The CDR3 contains 16 residues. CDR1 and CDR2 (germline): SGDLS, YYNGEE. Trimming at V came to 2 bases and at J to 3 bases, leaving 9 bases not matched to a gene. The CDR3 loop reads CASSVGTGMSDYGYTF. The CDR3 coding sequence is TGTGCCAGCAGCGTGGGGACAGGTATGTCCGACTATGGCTACACCTTC. Filled out from reference TRBV9 and TRBJ1-2, the complete variable domain reads DSGVTQTPKHLITATGQRVTLRCSPRSGDLSVYWYQQSLDQGLQFLIQYYNGEERAKGNILERFSAQQFPDLHSELNLSSLELGDSALYFCASSVGTGMSDYGYTFGSGTRLTVV.

This chain connects TRBV7-9 to TRBJ2-7; D is perhaps TRBD2 (5 bases). Germline CDR1 reads SEHNR; CDR2 reads FQNEAQ (reference sequence). Trimming cost V 3 bases and J 2 bases, with 8 bases left between them. The CDR3 length is 13 residues. DNA of the CDR3: TGTGCCAGCAGCTTGCACGGGGCCTACGAGCAGTACTTC. Protein: CASSLHGAYEQYF.

V and J are TRBV27 and TRBJ2-5, with D perhaps TRBD2 (5 bases). Trimming stripped 5 bases from V and 5 bases from J, with 21 bases between. The CDR3 spans 16 residues. Looked up from germline, CDR1 is MNHEY and CDR2 is SMNVEV (reference sequence). DNA for the CDR3: TGTGCCAGCAGTCCCCTGTCTACTTCCGGGAAGGAGACCCAGTACTTC. Residues: CASSPLSTSGKETQYF.

The chain carries TRBV4-3 and TRBJ1-2; the match to TRBD1 covers 8 bases. There are 16 residues in the CDR3. The germline gives CDR1 LGHNA, CDR2 YSLEER. The junction had 9 bases not matched to a gene; V was cut back by 4 bases and J by 2 bases. CDR3 nucleotide sequence: TGCGCCAGCAGCCCTGCTACAGGGGGGAAAAACTATGGCTACACCTTC. This codes for CASSPATGGKNYGYTF.

This clone was detected only a few times. The rearrangement uses TRBV12-5 and TRBJ1-6, with a weak D call TRBD1 (5 bases). This CDR3 region has 16 residues. V was clipped by 0 bases and J by 7 bases, with 13 bases between them. Germline V gene sequence: CDR1 LGHNT, CDR2 FRNRAP. CDR3 nucleotide sequence: TGTGCTAGTGGTTTGGTATCTTGGGGGGGGAATTCACCCCTCCACTTT. It yields the protein CASGLVSWGGNSPLHF.

The V gene is TRBV4-1, the J gene TRBJ1-2; TRBD1 aligns across 7 bases. The CDR3 runs 15 residues. In germline, CDR1 is MGHRA, CDR2 YSYEKL. V shed 4 bases, J shed 1 base, and the junction held 6 bases outside the gene matches. The CDR3 DNA follows: TGCGCCAGCAGCCCCCCGGGACAGTTTAACTATGGCTACACCTTC. Translation gives CASSPPGQFNYGYTF.

V usage is TRBV19 and J usage is TRBJ1-4; possible D gene TRBD1, 5 bases. The V end lost 6 bases, the J end lost 8 bases, and 13 bases lay between the germline ends. Germline lookup yields CDR1 LNHDA and CDR2 SQIVND (reference sequence). This CDR3 region has 13 residues. The CDR3 DNA reads as TGTGCCAGTAGCGGGCAGGGTGGAGAAAAACTGTTTTTT. Encoded protein: CASSGQGGEKLFF. Variable domain in full (rest from reference TRBV19 and TRBJ1-4): DGGITQSPKYLFRKEGQNVTLSCEQNLNHDAMYWYRQDPGQGLRLIYYSQIVNDFQKGDIAEGYSVSREKKESFPLTVTSAQKNPTAFYLCASSGQGGEKLFFGSGTQLSVL.

The rearrangement joins TRBV6-2 or TRBV6-3 to TRBJ2-7; no definite D call. The CDR3 extends over 14 amino acids. CDR1 is MNHEY, CDR2 SVGEGT, per germline. The germline V and J ends were trimmed by 3 bases and 3 bases, with 12 bases remaining between them. The CDR3 sequence: CASSYNTRNYEQYF. The CDR3 DNA is TGTGCCAGCAGTTATAATACGAGAAACTACGAGCAGTACTTC.

The chain is built from TRBV2 and TRBJ2-7, with TRBD1 matching over 8 bases. Germline V gene lookup returns CDR1 SNHLY and CDR2 FYNNEI. V lost 6 bases, J lost 0 bases, and 1 base stayed unmatched. The CDR3 totals 13 residues. CDR3 nucleotides: TGTGCCAGCAGGACAGGGGACTCCTACGAGCAGTACTTC. Encoded protein: CASRTGDSYEQYF. Full variable domain (missing parts from reference TRBV2 and TRBJ2-7): EPEVTQTPSHQVTQMGQEVILRCVPISNHLYFYWYRQILGQKVEFLVSFYNNEISEKSEIFDDQFSVERPDGSNFTLKIRSTKLEDSAMYFCASRTGDSYEQYFGPGTRLTVT.

This chain uses TRBV19 with TRBJ1-2; TRBD1 might be the D (5 bases). Per germline, CDR1 LNHDA and CDR2 SQIVND (reference sequence). The CDR3 spans 19 residues. V was shortened by 5 bases and J by 3 bases, with 28 bases between the two germline ends. CDR3 loop: CASSALEGAPTVVDYGYTF. The DNA of the CDR3 is TGTGCCAGTAGTGCCTTGGAAGGGGCTCCGACGGTTGTCGACTATGGCTACACCTTC.

This clone was found a few times. The V and J genes are TRBV6-5 and TRBJ1-2; D unresolved. Germline V gene lookup returns CDR1 MNHEY and CDR2 SVGAGI. The length of the CDR3 is 14 residues. Trimming shortened V by 0 bases and J by 7 bases, and 12 bases separated the two germline ends. This CDR3 reads CASSYSTGRGGYTF. DNA for the CDR3: TGTGCCAGCAGTTACTCGACCGGAAGAGGTGGCTACACCTTC.

The chain carries TRBV15 and TRBJ1-3; 7 bases are a match to TRBD1. The CDR3 runs to 16 residues. The trim removed 5 bases at V and 0 bases at J, leaving 7 bases unmatched. CDR1 is LNHNV, CDR2 YYDKDF, per germline (reference sequence). This chain's CDR3 is CATSRKGQYSGNTIYF. In DNA, the CDR3 is TGTGCCACCAGCCGAAAGGGACAGTACTCTGGAAACACCATATATTTT.

This clone has only a few counts. The V and J genes are TRBV6-5 and TRBJ1-4; TRBD1 might be the D (6 bases). Trimming removed 6 bases from V and 8 bases from J, with 13 bases in between. The CDR3 runs to 13 residues. CDR1 and CDR2 from the germline V gene are MNHEY and SVGAGI. The CDR3 bases are TGTGCCAGCAGGCTTGAGGGGGGGGAAAAACTGTTTTTT. Residues: CASRLEGGEKLFF.

The rearrangement uses TRBV4-2 and TRBJ2-1; 9 bases map to TRBD2. The CDR3 consists of 15 residues. J was trimmed by 7 bases and V by 4 bases; bases with no gene match: 8. Germline V gene lookup returns CDR1 LGHNA and CDR2 YNFKEQ. The CDR3 is CASSPPGGGGNEQFF. CDR3 coding DNA: TGTGCCAGCAGCCCCCCTGGCGGGGGGGGTAATGAGCAGTTCTTC.

Points on this clone: At one end the junction does not follow the germline gene, possibly because of a read error. The chain recombines TRBV4-2 with TRBJ1-6; a weak D match, TRBD1 (5 bases). CDR3 length: 15 residues. Germline CDR1 reads LGHNA; CDR2 reads YNFKEQ. In nucleotides, the CDR3 is TGTGCCAGCAGCCAAGATCCAGGGATTAATTCACCCCTTCACTTT. Amino acid sequence: CASSQDPGINSPLHF.

The J gene is TRBJ2-7, the V gene TRBV6-5; perhaps TRBD1 as D (5 bases). V was clipped by 7 bases and J by 0 bases, with 16 bases between them. Germline CDR1 MNHEY, CDR2 SVGAGI. The CDR3 is 15 amino acids. CDR3 nucleotides: TGTGCCAGCATCCTAAGGGCAGGGCTCTCCTACGAGCAGTACTTC. This sequence encodes CASILRAGLSYEQYF.

This clone came up once. The chain links TRBV5-1 to TRBJ1-4; 7 bases match TRBD1. The CDR3 is 14 residues long. The V segment lost 5 bases and the J segment 6 bases; nucleotides outside the gene matches: 7. Germline values: CDR1 SGHRS, CDR2 YFSETQ. The CDR3 DNA is TGCGCCAGCAGTGAAGGAGGGGGCGATGAAAAACTGTTTTTT. Protein product: CASSEGGGDEKLFF.

The chain employs TRBV7-8 and TRBJ2-3, with TRBD2 matching 13 bases. Germline assignment: CDR1 SGHVS and CDR2 FQNEAQ. The CDR3 is 16 amino acids. The J segment lost 6 bases and the V segment lost 5 bases, leaving 8 bases of the junction unmatched. CDR3 in amino acids: CASSPRLAGGIDTQYF. The DNA for the CDR3 is TGTGCCAGCAGCCCGAGACTAGCGGGGGGCATTGATACGCAGTATTTT. The whole variable domain, filled in from reference TRBV7-8 and TRBJ2-3, reads GAGVSQSPRYKVAKRGQDVALRCDPISGHVSLFWYQQALGQGPEFLTYFQNEAQLDKSGLPSDRFFAERPEGSVSTLKIQRTQQEDSAVYLCASSPRLAGGIDTQYFGPGTRLTVL.